Detailed here is one T cell receptor (beta chain). V was cut by 10 bases and J by 0 bases, with 10 bases left in between. CDR3 length equals 12 residues. CDR1 is LNHDA, CDR2 SQIVND, per germline (reference sequence). The RNA input was roughly 0.45 to 1 ug, and it was reverse transcribed with random hexamers. TCRdb passed the immunoSEQ multiplex PCR reads through MiXCR, listing each CDR3 protein once. There are about 190,000 distinct CDR3 sequences in the sample; more than 90% occur only once, and approximately 0.098% lies in the top ten. These data are taken from a study of CD8 T cells in Susac syndrome. Peripheral blood CD8+ and CD4+ T cells were profiled by TCR beta sequencing.

The chain employs TRBV19 and TRBJ2-7; D might be TRBD1 (6 bases). This TCR was recovered from a human donor with Susac syndrome. The specimen sequenced was CD4+ T cells from PBMCs. CDR3 bases: TGTGCCACTAAACAGGGCTCCTACGAGCAGTACTTC. This sequence encodes CATKQGSYEQYF.